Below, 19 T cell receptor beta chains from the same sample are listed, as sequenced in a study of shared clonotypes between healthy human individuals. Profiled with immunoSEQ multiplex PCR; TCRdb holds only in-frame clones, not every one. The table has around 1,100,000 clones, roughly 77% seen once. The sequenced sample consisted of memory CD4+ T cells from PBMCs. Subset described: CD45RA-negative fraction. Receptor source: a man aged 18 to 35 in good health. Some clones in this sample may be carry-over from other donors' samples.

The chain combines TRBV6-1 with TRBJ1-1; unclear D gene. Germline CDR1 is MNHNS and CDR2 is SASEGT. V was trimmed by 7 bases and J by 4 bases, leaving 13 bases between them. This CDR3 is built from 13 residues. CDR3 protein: CASTGPGRTEAFF. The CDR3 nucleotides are TGTGCCAGCACCGGCCCTGGGCGCACTGAAGCTTTCTTT.

For the CDR3, the DNA is TGTGCCATCAGTGAGAGGGTTGCTGGAAACACCATATATTTT. Translated, it gives CAISERVAGNTIYF. The chain couples TRBV10-3 to TRBJ1-3, with D unresolved. Germline values: CDR1 ENHRY, CDR2 SYGVKD. The CDR3 covers 14 residues. Between the trimmed V and J ends, which lost 2 bases and 2 bases, there was a span of 7 bases.

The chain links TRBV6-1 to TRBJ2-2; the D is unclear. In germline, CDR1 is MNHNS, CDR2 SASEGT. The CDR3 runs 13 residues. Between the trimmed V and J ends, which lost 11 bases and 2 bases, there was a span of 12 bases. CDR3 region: CAGQTVNTGELFF. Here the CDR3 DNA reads TGTGCCGGGCAAACAGTTAACACCGGGGAGCTGTTTTTT.

The CDR3 coding sequence is TGTGCCAGTAGTATAGGGTTTGTTGGGGACAGGCCGACCGGGAGTATTGGCTACACCTTC. As protein: CASSIGFVGDRPTGSIGYTF. The chain uses TRBV19 and TRBJ1-2; TRBD1 agrees at 8 bases. This CDR3 contains 20 residues. With V trimmed by 1 base and J by 7 bases, 23 bases remained unmatched. Germline V gene lookup returns CDR1 LNHDA and CDR2 SQIVND (reference sequence). Variable domain in full (rest from reference TRBV19 and TRBJ1-2): DGGITQSPKYLFRKEGQNVTLSCEQNLNHDAMYWYRQDPGQGLRLIYYSQIVNDFQKGDIAEGYSVSREKKESFPLTVTSAQKNPTAFYLCASSIGFVGDRPTGSIGYTFGSGTRLTVV.

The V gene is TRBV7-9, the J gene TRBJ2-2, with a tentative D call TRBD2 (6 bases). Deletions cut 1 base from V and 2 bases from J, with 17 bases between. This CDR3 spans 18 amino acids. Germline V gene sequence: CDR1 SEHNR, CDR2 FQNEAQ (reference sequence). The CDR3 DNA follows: TGTGCCAGCAGCTTAGAGGGCGGGCTAGCGAAAAACACCGGGGAGCTGTTTTTT. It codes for CASSLEGGLAKNTGELFF.

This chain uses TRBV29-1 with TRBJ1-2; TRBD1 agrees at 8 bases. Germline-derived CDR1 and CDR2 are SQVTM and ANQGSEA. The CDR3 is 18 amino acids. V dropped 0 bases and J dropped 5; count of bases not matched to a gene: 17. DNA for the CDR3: TGCAGCGTTGAAGAAAGCTTTTTGGGACAGGAAATAATGTATGGCTACACCTTC. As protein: CSVEESFLGQEIMYGYTF. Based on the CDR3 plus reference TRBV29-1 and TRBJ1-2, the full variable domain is SAVISQKPSRDICQRGTSLTIQCQVDSQVTMMFWYRQQPGQSLTLIATANQGSEATYESGFVIDKFPISRPNLTFSTLTVSNMSPEDSSIYLCSVEESFLGQEIMYGYTFGSGTRLTVV.

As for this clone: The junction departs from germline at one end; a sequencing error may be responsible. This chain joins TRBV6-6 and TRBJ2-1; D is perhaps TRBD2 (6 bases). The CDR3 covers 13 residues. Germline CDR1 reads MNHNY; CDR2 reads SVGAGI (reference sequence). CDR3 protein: CASSYPGGGEQFF. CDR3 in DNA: TGTGCTAGCAGTTACCCCGGGGGTGGTGAGCAGTTCTTC.

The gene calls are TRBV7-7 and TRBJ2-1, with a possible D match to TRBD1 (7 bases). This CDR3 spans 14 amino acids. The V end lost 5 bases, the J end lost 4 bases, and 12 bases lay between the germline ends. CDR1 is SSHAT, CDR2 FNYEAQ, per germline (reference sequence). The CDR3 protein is CASSQGGPYNEQFF. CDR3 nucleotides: TGTGCCAGCAGCCAGGGGGGACCGTACAATGAGCAGTTCTTC. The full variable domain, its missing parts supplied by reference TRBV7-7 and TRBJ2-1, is GAGVSQSPRYKVTKRGQDVTLRCDPISSHATLYWYQQALGQGPEFLTYFNYEAQPDKSGLPSDRFSAERPEGSISTLTIQRTEQRDSAMYRCASSQGGPYNEQFFGPGTRLTVL.

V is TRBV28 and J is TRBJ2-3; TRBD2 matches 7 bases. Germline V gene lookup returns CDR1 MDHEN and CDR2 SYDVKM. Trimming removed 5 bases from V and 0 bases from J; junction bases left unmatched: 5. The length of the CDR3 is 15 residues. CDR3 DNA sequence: TGTGCCAGCAGTCCTTGGCGGGGGAGCACAGATACGCAGTATTTT. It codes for CASSPWRGSTDTQYF. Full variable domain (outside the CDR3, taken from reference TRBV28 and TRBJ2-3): DVKVTQSSRYLVKRTGEKVFLECVQDMDHENMFWYRQDPGLGLRLIYFSYDVKMKEKGDIPEGYSVSREKKERFSLILESASTNQTSMYLCASSPWRGSTDTQYFGPGTRLTVL.

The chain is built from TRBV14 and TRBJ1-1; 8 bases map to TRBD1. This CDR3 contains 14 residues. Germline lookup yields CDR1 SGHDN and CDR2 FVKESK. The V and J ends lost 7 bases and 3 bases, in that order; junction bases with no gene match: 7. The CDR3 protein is CASNRYRGDTEAFF. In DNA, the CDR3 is TGTGCCAGCAACCGCTACAGGGGGGACACTGAAGCTTTCTTT.

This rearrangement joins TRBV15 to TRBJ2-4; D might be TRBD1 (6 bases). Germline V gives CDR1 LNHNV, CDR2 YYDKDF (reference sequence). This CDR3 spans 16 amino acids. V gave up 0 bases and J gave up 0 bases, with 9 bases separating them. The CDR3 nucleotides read TGTGCCACCAGCAGAGAGGGACATCTAGCCAAAAACATTCAGTACTTC. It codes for CATSREGHLAKNIQYF.

CDR3 nucleotide sequence: TGTGCCAGCGGTTCCGGGCCCTTTAACTATGGCTACACCTTC. This sequence encodes CASGSGPFNYGYTF. This sequence joins TRBV28 and TRBJ1-2; no definite D call. The germline CDR1 and CDR2 sequences are MDHEN and SYDVKM. Trimming stripped 8 bases from V and 1 base from J, with 14 bases between. The CDR3 runs to 14 residues.

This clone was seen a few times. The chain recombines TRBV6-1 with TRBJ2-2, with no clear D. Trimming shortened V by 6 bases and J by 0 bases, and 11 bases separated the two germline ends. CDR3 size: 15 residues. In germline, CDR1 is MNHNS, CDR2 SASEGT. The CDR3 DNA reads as TGTGCCAGCAGCTCCAATGTCGCGAACACCGGGGAGCTGTTTTTT. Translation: CASSSNVANTGELFF.

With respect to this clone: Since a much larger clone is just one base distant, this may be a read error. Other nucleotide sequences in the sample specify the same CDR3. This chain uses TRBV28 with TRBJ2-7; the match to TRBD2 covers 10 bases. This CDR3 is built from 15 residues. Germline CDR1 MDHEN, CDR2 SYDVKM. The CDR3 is CASSLSPSGSYEQYF. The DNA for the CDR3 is TGTGCCAGCAGTTTAAGTCCTAGCGGGAGCTACGAGCAGTATTTC.

DNA for the CDR3: TGTGCCTGGGTCCCGGGACAGTACTACAATGAGCAGTTCTTC. It is translated as CAWVPGQYYNEQFF. V and J are TRBV30 and TRBJ2-1, with 7 bases matching TRBD1. Germline values: CDR1 GTSNPN, CDR2 SVGIG (reference sequence). V lost 5 bases to trimming and J lost 3 bases; unmatched junction nucleotides: 7. The CDR3 runs 14 residues.

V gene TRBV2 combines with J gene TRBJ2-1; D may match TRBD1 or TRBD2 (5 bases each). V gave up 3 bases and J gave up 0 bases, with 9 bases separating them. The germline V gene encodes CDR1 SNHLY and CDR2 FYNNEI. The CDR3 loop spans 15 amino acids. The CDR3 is CASSDGASSYNEQFF. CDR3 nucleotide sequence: TGTGCCAGCAGTGACGGGGCCAGCTCCTACAATGAGCAGTTCTTC. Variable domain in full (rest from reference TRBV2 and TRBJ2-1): EPEVTQTPSHQVTQMGQEVILRCVPISNHLYFYWYRQILGQKVEFLVSFYNNEISEKSEIFDDQFSVERPDGSNFTLKIRSTKLEDSAMYFCASSDGASSYNEQFFGPGTRLTVL.

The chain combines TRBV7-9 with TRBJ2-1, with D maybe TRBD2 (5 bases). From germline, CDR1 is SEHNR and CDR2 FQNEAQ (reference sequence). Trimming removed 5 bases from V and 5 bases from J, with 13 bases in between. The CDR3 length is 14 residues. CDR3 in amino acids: CASSRGAPNNEQFF. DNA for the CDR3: TGTGCCAGCAGCCGGGGAGCGCCCAACAATGAGCAGTTCTTC.

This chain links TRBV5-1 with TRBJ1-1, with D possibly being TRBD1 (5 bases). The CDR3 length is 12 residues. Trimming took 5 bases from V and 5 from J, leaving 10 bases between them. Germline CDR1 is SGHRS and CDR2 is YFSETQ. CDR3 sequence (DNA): TGCGCCAGCAGTGCGGGGGGTACTGAAGCTTTCTTT. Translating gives CASSAGGTEAFF.

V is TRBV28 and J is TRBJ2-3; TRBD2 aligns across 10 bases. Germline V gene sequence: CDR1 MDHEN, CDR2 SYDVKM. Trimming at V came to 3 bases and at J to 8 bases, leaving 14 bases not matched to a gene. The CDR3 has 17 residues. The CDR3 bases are TGTGCCAGCAGTTTGGTCGGGTCTAGCGGGAGAATGTTTACGCAGTATTTT. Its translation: CASSLVGSSGRMFTQYF.